A single sample is the source of the 31 T cell receptor beta chains below, sequenced in a study of T cells after posttransplantation cyclophosphamide. Cyclophosphamide on days +3 and +4 followed busulfan-fludarabine conditioning and a marrow graft. The method was immunoSEQ multiplex PCR; TCRdb's version includes in-frame clones alone and lacks a portion of them. The sample has approximately 45,000 clones, 90% seen once. The specimen comprised PBMCs, sampled 55 to 70 days after allogeneic stem cell transplant with posttransplant cyclophosphamide. Source of these receptors: a male patient in his sixties who received an allogeneic stem cell transplant from a related donor and was CMV-positive. The graft donor may have given rise to some T cells.

The chain uses TRBV19 and TRBJ1-3, with TRBD1 identical over 7 bases. Germline loops: CDR1 LNHDA, CDR2 SQIVND (reference sequence). Trimming removed 9 bases from V and 4 bases from J; junction bases left unmatched: 6. The CDR3 spans 13 residues. CDR3 sequence reads: CARLQGLGNTIYF. In DNA form, the CDR3 reads TGTGCCAGGCTACAGGGGTTAGGAAACACCATATATTTT.

The CDR3 region is CASSQGSKGNEKLFF. DNA for the CDR3: TGCGCCAGCAGCCAAGGAAGCAAGGGGAATGAAAAACTGTTTTTT. This chain uses TRBV4-1 with TRBJ1-4; tentatively, D is TRBD1 (5 bases). The CDR3 contains 15 residues. V was cut by 1 base and J by 5 bases, with 11 bases left in between. Germline V gives CDR1 MGHRA, CDR2 YSYEKL.

The sample holds one count of this clone. This chain links TRBV6-1 with TRBJ1-5; the D is unclear. The germline V gene has CDR1 MNHNS and CDR2 SASEGT. V lost 1 base to trimming and J lost 5 bases, with 9 bases between them. The CDR3 has 14 amino acids. The CDR3 loop reads CASSEVNSDQPQHF. The CDR3 DNA reads TGTGCCAGCAGTGAAGTCAATTCGGATCAGCCCCAGCATTTT.

This chain uses TRBV30 with TRBJ2-7, with 9 nucleotides matching TRBD1. The junction had 4 bases not matched to a gene; V was cut back by 3 bases and J by 4 bases. Germline V gives CDR1 GTSNPN, CDR2 SVGIG (reference sequence). This CDR3 comprises 13 residues. The CDR3 loop is CAWSWGQGYEQYF. The CDR3 DNA reads TGTGCCTGGAGCTGGGGACAGGGTTACGAGCAGTACTTC. Using reference TRBV30 and TRBJ2-7 for the parts outside the CDR3, the full variable domain is SQTIHQWPATLVQPVGSPLSLECTVEGTSNPNLYWYRQAAGRGLQLLFYSVGIGQISSEVPQNLSASRPQDRQFILSSKKLLLSDSGFYLCAWSWGQGYEQYFGPGTRLTVT.

This clone came up once. The chain carries TRBV30 and TRBJ1-1; D not certain. CDR1 is GTSNPN, CDR2 SVGIG, per germline (reference sequence). The CDR3 has 13 residues. V gave up 4 bases and J gave up 7 bases, with 16 bases separating them. CDR3 sequence (DNA): TGTGCCTGGACCCCCGCGGGATACGATGAAGCTTTCTTT. Translation gives CAWTPAGYDEAFF. Together with reference TRBV30 and TRBJ1-1, the CDR3 gives the full variable domain: SQTIHQWPATLVQPVGSPLSLECTVEGTSNPNLYWYRQAAGRGLQLLFYSVGIGQISSEVPQNLSASRPQDRQFILSSKKLLLSDSGFYLCAWTPAGYDEAFFGQGTRLTVV.

This chain links TRBV18 with TRBJ1-3, with 7 bases fitting TRBD1. The germline CDR1 and CDR2 sequences are KGHSH and LQKENI. CDR3 size: 16 residues. V trimming: 3 bases; J trimming: 2 bases; junction bases outside the gene matches: 7. The DNA for the CDR3 is TGTGCCAGCTCACCCTCACAGGGGCGCCCTGGAAACACCATATATTTT. Amino acids: CASSPSQGRPGNTIYF.

The chain uses TRBV5-1 and TRBJ2-5; TRBD2 matches at 10 bases. The germline V gene encodes CDR1 SGHRS and CDR2 YFSETQ. This CDR3 is built from 15 residues. V lost 1 base and J lost 4; bases outside the gene matches: 4. The CDR3: CASSLIAGGLETQYF. CDR3 nucleotides: TGCGCCAGCAGCTTGATAGCGGGGGGACTAGAGACCCAGTACTTC.

CDR3 in DNA: TGTGCCAGCAGTAGGGGACAGGGATCGTATGGCTACACCTTC. Its translation is CASSRGQGSYGYTF. The chain employs TRBV9 and TRBJ1-2; 9 nucleotides agree with TRBD1. V gave up 5 bases and J gave up 5 bases; unmatched junction bases: 7. Germline values: CDR1 SGDLS, CDR2 YYNGEE. The CDR3 has 14 residues.

V usage is TRBV7-8 and J usage is TRBJ1-1; D remains unclear. V was trimmed by 2 bases and J by 5 bases, leaving 9 bases between them. Germline lookup yields CDR1 SGHVS and CDR2 FQNEAQ. This CDR3 has 13 residues. The CDR3 spells CASSLREGTEAFF. CDR3 nucleotide sequence: TGTGCCAGCAGCTTAAGGGAGGGAACTGAAGCTTTCTTT. The whole variable domain, filled in from reference TRBV7-8 and TRBJ1-1, reads GAGVSQSPRYKVAKRGQDVALRCDPISGHVSLFWYQQALGQGPEFLTYFQNEAQLDKSGLPSDRFFAERPEGSVSTLKIQRTQQEDSAVYLCASSLREGTEAFFGQGTRLTVV.

This clone was seen a few times. This CDR3 reads CASSPTWDSESTLHF. DNA for the CDR3: TGTGCCAGCAGCCCGACCTGGGACAGCGAATCGACCCTCCACTTT. This sequence joins TRBV5-8 and TRBJ1-6, with 7 bases aligning to TRBD1. Germline CDR1 is SGHTS and CDR2 is YDEGEE. The CDR3 extends over 15 amino acids. V was pared by 4 bases and J by 14 bases, with 15 bases of the junction left unmatched.

This clone was seen more than once but under ten times. The chain has TRBV7-9 and TRBJ1-1, with D perhaps TRBD1 (5 bases). Looked up from germline, CDR1 is SEHNR and CDR2 is FQNEAQ (reference sequence). Deletions cut 0 bases from V and 11 bases from J, with 13 bases between. The CDR3 covers 13 residues. The CDR3 protein is CASSLAWWGVAFF. The CDR3 DNA reads TGTGCCAGCAGCTTAGCGTGGTGGGGGGTGGCTTTCTTT.

The V and J genes are TRBV6-1 and TRBJ2-5; 10 bases match TRBD2. Per germline, CDR1 MNHNS and CDR2 SASEGT. This CDR3 is 15 amino acids long. The J segment lost 1 base and the V segment lost 6 bases, leaving 5 bases of the junction unmatched. CDR3 amino acids: CASRALAGVQETQYF. The CDR3 DNA sequence: TGTGCCAGCAGGGCGCTAGCGGGGGTCCAAGAGACCCAGTACTTC.

The chain combines TRBV30 with TRBJ2-1; 7 bases fit TRBD2. From germline, CDR1 is GTSNPN and CDR2 SVGIG (reference sequence). This CDR3 comprises 14 residues. The J segment lost 5 bases and the V segment lost 5 bases, leaving 9 bases of the junction unmatched. The CDR3 here is CAWEPGTTNNEQFF. The CDR3 nucleotides read TGTGCCTGGGAGCCCGGGACTACGAACAATGAGCAGTTCTTC. Variable domain in full (rest from reference TRBV30 and TRBJ2-1): SQTIHQWPATLVQPVGSPLSLECTVEGTSNPNLYWYRQAAGRGLQLLFYSVGIGQISSEVPQNLSASRPQDRQFILSSKKLLLSDSGFYLCAWEPGTTNNEQFFGPGTRLTVL.

This sequence joins TRBV5-1 and TRBJ2-1, with D possibly being TRBD2 (6 bases). The CDR3 has 15 amino acids. The V gene lost 1 base and the J gene lost 6 bases, with 14 bases spanning the gap. The germline CDR1 and CDR2 sequences are SGHRS and YFSETQ. CDR3 sequence (DNA): TGCGCCAGCAGCTTGTTAACGGGGGTGGCCAATGAGCAGTTCTTC. Residues: CASSLLTGVANEQFF.

The chain links TRBV4-1 to TRBJ1-1; no clear D gene. This CDR3 has 15 amino acids. Trimming removed 0 bases at V and 5 bases at J, with 13 bases between. Germline-derived CDR1 and CDR2 are MGHRA and YSYEKL. The CDR3 bases are TGCGCCAGCAGCCAAGATATGTCTACGGTAACTGAAGCTTTCTTT. It encodes CASSQDMSTVTEAFF.

The chain has TRBV19 and TRBJ1-5; D is unresolved. Germline V CDR1 and CDR2: LNHDA, SQIVND (reference sequence). Trimming left V 5 bases short and J 7 bases short, with 12 bases between. The CDR3 sequence is 13 residues long. The CDR3 DNA is TGTGCCAGTAGTGGACGAGGGTGGCAGCCCCAGCATTTT. Amino acids: CASSGRGWQPQHF.

V is TRBV2 and J is TRBJ2-7; TRBD1 matches 8 bases. The CDR3 has 12 amino acids. Germline values: CDR1 SNHLY, CDR2 FYNNEI. V shed 6 bases, J shed 8 bases, and the junction held 6 bases outside the gene matches. CDR3 in amino acids: CASSVDRGQQYF. As DNA, the CDR3 is TGTGCCAGCAGCGTCGACAGGGGCCAGCAGTACTTC.

The chain's CDR3 is CASRTMGQGFNQPQHF. The CDR3 coding sequence is TGTGCCAGCAGGACAATGGGACAGGGTTTCAATCAGCCCCAGCATTTT. V gene TRBV27 combines with J gene TRBJ1-5; 9 bases map to TRBD1. The CDR3 is 16 residues long. V shed 6 bases, J shed 3 bases, and the junction held 9 bases outside the gene matches. Germline V gene data show CDR1 as MNHEY and CDR2 as SMNVEV (reference sequence).

The chain has TRBV5-1 and TRBJ2-7, with 14 nucleotides matching TRBD2. CDR1 and CDR2 (germline): SGHRS, YFSETQ. V was pared by 4 bases and J by 7 bases, with 7 bases of the junction left unmatched. The CDR3 loop spans 15 amino acids. The CDR3 is CASSPGTSGGSEQYF. The CDR3 region has the DNA TGCGCCAGCAGCCCCGGGACTAGCGGGGGCTCGGAGCAGTACTTC.

This clone was observed once. The rearrangement links TRBV9 to TRBJ1-2; TRBD1 matches 9 bases. Unmatched junction bases numbered 5, after V lost 4 bases and J lost 4 bases. This CDR3 is built from 14 residues. CDR1 and CDR2 from the germline V gene are SGDLS and YYNGEE. The CDR3 nucleotides read TGTGCCAGCAGCTCACAGGGGGCAGGCTATGGCTACACCTTC. Translating it yields CASSSQGAGYGYTF.

This rearrangement joins TRBV4-1 to TRBJ1-2; 7 nucleotides agree with TRBD1. The CDR3 extends over 14 amino acids. The J segment lost 3 bases and the V segment lost 5 bases, leaving 6 bases of the junction unmatched. CDR1 MGHRA and CDR2 YSYEKL come from the germline V gene. The CDR3 loop is CASSNEGQYYGYTF. The CDR3 nucleotides are TGCGCCAGCAGCAACGAGGGACAGTACTATGGCTACACCTTC.

The CDR3 region is CASSFHGAGETQYF. DNA of the CDR3: TGTGCCAGCAGCTTCCATGGGGCGGGGGAGACCCAGTACTTC. The rearrangement joins TRBV7-2 to TRBJ2-5; tentatively, D is TRBD2 (6 bases). In germline, CDR1 is SGHTA, CDR2 FQGNSA. The CDR3 loop spans 14 amino acids. Trimming pared 3 bases from V and 5 bases from J, leaving 13 bases between.

This rearrangement joins TRBV19 to TRBJ2-1, with a possible D match to TRBD1 (5 bases). Trimming left V 5 bases short and J 8 bases short, with 10 bases between. The CDR3 runs 12 residues. Per germline, CDR1 LNHDA and CDR2 SQIVND (reference sequence). The DNA for the CDR3 is TGTGCCAGTAGTCCAGGGTGGTATGAGCAGTTCTTC. This gives the protein CASSPGWYEQFF.

This clone was recorded a few times. The chain links TRBV21-1 to TRBJ1-1; the table's D call of TRBD1 was not tested on the DNA. TRBV21-1 counts as a pseudogene. The CDR3 is 17 amino acids. In DNA form, the CDR3 reads TGTGCCAGCAGCGGGGGGACAGGCCGACGGGTGTGCACTGAAGCTTTCTTT. It encodes CASSGGTGRRVCTEAFF.

The chain combines TRBV27 with TRBJ1-4; D gene unclear. Germline V gives CDR1 MNHEY, CDR2 SMNVEV (reference sequence). Trimming left V 5 bases short and J 4 bases short, with 11 bases between. There are 14 residues in the CDR3. The CDR3 sequence: CASSGEGGNEKLFF. The DNA of the CDR3 is TGTGCCAGCAGTGGTGAGGGTGGTAATGAAAAACTGTTTTTT. Variable domain in full (rest from reference TRBV27 and TRBJ1-4): EAQVTQNPRYLITVTGKKLTVTCSQNMNHEYMSWYRQDPGLGLRQIYYSMNVEVTDKGDVPEGYKVSRKEKRNFPLILESPSPNQTSLYFCASSGEGGNEKLFFGSGTQLSVL.

This clone was detected only a few times. The rearrangement uses TRBV5-1 and TRBJ2-2; the D gene is possibly TRBD1 (6 bases). The CDR3 consists of 14 residues. Germline lookup yields CDR1 SGHRS and CDR2 YFSETQ. V lost 4 bases and J lost 7, with 14 bases in between. The CDR3 region is CASSLRTAVGELFF. CDR3 DNA sequence: TGCGCCAGCAGCCTCCGGACAGCGGTCGGGGAGCTGTTTTTT.

CDR3 residues: CASSLRQGSTDTQYF. The CDR3 DNA reads TGTGCCAGCAGCTTACGACAGGGGTCGACAGATACGCAGTATTTT. The rearrangement uses TRBV11-2 and TRBJ2-3; 8 bases agree with TRBD1. Germline loops: CDR1 SGHAT, CDR2 FQNNGV. V lost 2 bases, J lost 3 bases, and 4 bases stayed unmatched. The CDR3 loop spans 15 amino acids.

As concerns this clone: Other DNA sequences of this sample code for an identical CDR3. The V and J genes are TRBV10-2 and TRBJ1-5; TRBD1 is a possible D gene (6 bases). Between the trimmed V and J ends, which lost 5 bases and 4 bases, there was a span of 9 bases. Germline CDR1 reads WSHSY; CDR2 reads SAAADI. This CDR3 has 13 residues. CDR3 in amino acids: CASSTQGNQPQHF. The CDR3, as DNA: TGCGCCAGCAGTACACAGGGAAATCAGCCCCAGCATTTT.

A single count supports this clone. The chain links TRBV29-1 to TRBJ2-3; 11 positions match TRBD2. The V gene's germline CDR1 is SQVTM and CDR2 ANQGSEA. This CDR3 comprises 15 residues. V lost 6 bases, J lost 4 bases, and 9 bases stayed unmatched. CDR3 residues: CSVAPGLAEPDTQYF. The CDR3, as DNA: TGCAGCGTAGCACCGGGACTAGCGGAACCAGATACGCAGTATTTT.

The J gene is TRBJ1-5, the V gene TRBV29-1, with unresolved D. The CDR3 extends over 13 amino acids. Looked up from germline, CDR1 is SQVTM and CDR2 is ANQGSEA. V was clipped by 4 bases and J by 1 base, with 8 bases between them. CDR3 amino acids: CSVARNSNQPQHF. The CDR3 DNA reads TGCAGCGTTGCGCGGAACAGCAATCAGCCCCAGCATTTT. Together with reference TRBV29-1 and TRBJ1-5, the CDR3 gives the full variable domain: SAVISQKPSRDICQRGTSLTIQCQVDSQVTMMFWYRQQPGQSLTLIATANQGSEATYESGFVIDKFPISRPNLTFSTLTVSNMSPEDSSIYLCSVARNSNQPQHFGDGTRLSIL.

This chain connects TRBV19 to TRBJ1-6, with D tentatively TRBD1 (6 bases). V lost 6 bases, J lost 7 bases, and 13 bases lay in between. Per germline, CDR1 LNHDA and CDR2 SQIVND (reference sequence). This CDR3 contains 14 residues. CDR3 nucleotide sequence: TGTGCCAGTAGACAGGGAATCGAGAATTCACCCCTCCACTTT. It specifies CASRQGIENSPLHF.